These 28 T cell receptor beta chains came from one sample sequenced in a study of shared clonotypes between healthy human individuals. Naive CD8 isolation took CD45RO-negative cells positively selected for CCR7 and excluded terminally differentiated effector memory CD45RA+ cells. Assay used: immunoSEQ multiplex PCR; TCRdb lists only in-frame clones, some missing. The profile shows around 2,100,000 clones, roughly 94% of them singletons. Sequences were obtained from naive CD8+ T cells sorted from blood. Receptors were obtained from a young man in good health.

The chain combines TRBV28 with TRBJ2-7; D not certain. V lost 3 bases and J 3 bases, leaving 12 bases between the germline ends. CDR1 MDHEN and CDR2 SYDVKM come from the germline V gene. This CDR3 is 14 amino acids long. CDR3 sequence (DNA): TGTGCCAGCAGTTTCGATAACCGAAACTACGAGCAGTACTTC. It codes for CASSFDNRNYEQYF.

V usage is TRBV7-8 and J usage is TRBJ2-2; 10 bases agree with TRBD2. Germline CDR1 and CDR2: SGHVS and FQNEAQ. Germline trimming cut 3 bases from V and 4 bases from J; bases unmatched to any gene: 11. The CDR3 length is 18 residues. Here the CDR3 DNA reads TGTGCCAGCAGCTTGTTTGCTAGCGGGAGTGACGCCACCGGGGAGCTGTTTTTT. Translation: CASSLFASGSDATGELFF.

CDR3 sequence reads: CASSQVRGGEQFF. CDR3 in DNA: TGTGCCAGCAGCCAAGTTCGAGGGGGTGAGCAGTTCTTC. The chain uses TRBV7-9 and TRBJ2-1; TRBD1 is a possible D gene (6 bases). Germline CDR1 and CDR2: SEHNR and FQNEAQ (reference sequence). There are 13 residues in the CDR3. V dropped 5 bases and J dropped 9 bases, with 14 bases sitting between them. Complete variable domain (other parts from reference TRBV7-9 and TRBJ2-1): DTGVSQNPRHKITKRGQNVTFRCDPISEHNRLYWYRQTLGQGPEFLTYFQNEAQLEKSRLLSDRFSAERPKGSFSTLEIQRTEQGDSAMYLCASSQVRGGEQFFGPGTRLTVL.

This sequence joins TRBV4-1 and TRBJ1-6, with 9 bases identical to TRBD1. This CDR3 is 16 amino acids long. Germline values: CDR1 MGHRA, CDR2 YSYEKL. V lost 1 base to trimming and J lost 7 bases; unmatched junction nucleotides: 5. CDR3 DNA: TGCGCCAGCAGCCAAGTGACCGGGACAGGGAATTCACCCCTCCACTTT. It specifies CASSQVTGTGNSPLHF.

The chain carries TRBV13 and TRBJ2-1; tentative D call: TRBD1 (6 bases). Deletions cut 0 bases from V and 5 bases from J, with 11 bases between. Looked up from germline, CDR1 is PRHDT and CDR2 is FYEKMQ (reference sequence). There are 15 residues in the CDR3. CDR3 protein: CASSLGQGWNNEQFF. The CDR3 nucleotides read TGTGCCAGCAGCTTAGGGCAGGGGTGGAACAATGAGCAGTTCTTC.

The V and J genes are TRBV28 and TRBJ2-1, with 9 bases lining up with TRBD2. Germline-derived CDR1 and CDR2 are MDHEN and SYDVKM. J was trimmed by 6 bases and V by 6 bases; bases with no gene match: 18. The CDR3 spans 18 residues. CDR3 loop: CASSSLGLAGSYGNEQFF. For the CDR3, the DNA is TGTGCCAGCAGCTCCCTGGGGCTAGCGGGAAGCTACGGCAATGAGCAGTTCTTC.

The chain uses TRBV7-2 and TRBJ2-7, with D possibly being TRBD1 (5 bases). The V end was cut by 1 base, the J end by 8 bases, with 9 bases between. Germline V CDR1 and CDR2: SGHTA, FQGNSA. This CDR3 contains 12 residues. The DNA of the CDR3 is TGTGCCAGCAGCTTAGATGGGGCGCAGCAGTACTTC. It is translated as CASSLDGAQQYF.

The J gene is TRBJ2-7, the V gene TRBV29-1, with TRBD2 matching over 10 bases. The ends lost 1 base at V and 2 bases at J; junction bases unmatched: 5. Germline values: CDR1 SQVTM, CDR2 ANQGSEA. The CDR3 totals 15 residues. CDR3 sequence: CSVEGLAGVAYEQYF. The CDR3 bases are TGCAGCGTTGAAGGGCTAGCGGGGGTGGCCTACGAGCAGTACTTC.

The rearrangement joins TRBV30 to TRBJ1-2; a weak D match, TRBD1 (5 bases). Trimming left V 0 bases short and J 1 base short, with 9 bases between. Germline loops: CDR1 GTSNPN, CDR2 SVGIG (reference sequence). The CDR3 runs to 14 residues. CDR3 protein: CAWSVQGSNYGYTF. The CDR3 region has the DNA TGTGCCTGGAGTGTCCAGGGTAGTAACTATGGCTACACCTTC.

CDR3 in amino acids: CASSPESGAPYEQYF. In DNA, the CDR3 is TGTGCCAGCTCACCAGAAAGCGGGGCGCCCTACGAGCAGTACTTC. This rearrangement joins TRBV18 to TRBJ2-7; 7 positions match TRBD2. This CDR3 contains 15 residues. CDR1 and CDR2 (germline): KGHSH, LQKENI. V was clipped by 2 bases and J by 2 bases; unmatched bases: 6.

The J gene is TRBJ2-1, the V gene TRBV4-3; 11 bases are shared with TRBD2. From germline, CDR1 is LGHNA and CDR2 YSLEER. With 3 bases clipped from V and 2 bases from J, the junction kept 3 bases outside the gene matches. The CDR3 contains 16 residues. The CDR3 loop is CASSQILAGAYNEQFF. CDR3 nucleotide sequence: TGCGCCAGCAGCCAGATACTAGCGGGGGCCTACAATGAGCAGTTCTTC.

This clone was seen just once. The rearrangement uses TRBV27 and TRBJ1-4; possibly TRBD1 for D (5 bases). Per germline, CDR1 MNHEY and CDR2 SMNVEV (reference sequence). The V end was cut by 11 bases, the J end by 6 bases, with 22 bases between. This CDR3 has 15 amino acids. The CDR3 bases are TGTGCCGGCCCGTCGCTCCGGGGGTACGATGAAAAACTGTTTTTT. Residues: CAGPSLRGYDEKLFF.

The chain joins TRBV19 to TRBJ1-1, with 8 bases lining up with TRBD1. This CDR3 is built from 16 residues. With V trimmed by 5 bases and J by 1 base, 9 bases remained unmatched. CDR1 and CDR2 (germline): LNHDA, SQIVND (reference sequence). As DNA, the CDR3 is TGTGCCAGTAGTCTCGATGGACAGGGAAGGAACACTGAAGCTTTCTTT. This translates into CASSLDGQGRNTEAFF.

CDR3 residues: CASSGLARGRAGELFF. For the CDR3, the DNA is TGTGCCAGCAGCGGACTTGCCAGGGGGCGAGCCGGGGAGCTGTTTTTT. V and J are TRBV9 and TRBJ2-2; 8 nucleotides match TRBD1. The CDR3 has 16 amino acids. The V gene's germline CDR1 is SGDLS and CDR2 YYNGEE. With V trimmed by 3 bases and J by 6 bases, 10 bases remained unmatched.

CDR3 DNA sequence: TGCGCCAGCAGCCAAGAGTACAGCCTCATCTCCTACGAGCAGTACTTC. Protein sequence: CASSQEYSLISYEQYF. V gene TRBV4-3 combines with J gene TRBJ2-7, with D hard to call. The V end lost 0 bases, the J end lost 0 bases, and 12 bases lay between the germline ends. CDR3 length: 16 residues. Germline lookup yields CDR1 LGHNA and CDR2 YSLEER.

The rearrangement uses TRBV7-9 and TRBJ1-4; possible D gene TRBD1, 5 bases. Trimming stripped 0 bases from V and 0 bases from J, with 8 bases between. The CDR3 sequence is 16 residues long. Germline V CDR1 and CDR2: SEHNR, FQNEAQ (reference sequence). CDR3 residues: CASSLAAGPTNEKLFF. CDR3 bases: TGTGCCAGCAGCTTAGCTGCAGGGCCAACTAATGAAAAACTGTTTTTT.

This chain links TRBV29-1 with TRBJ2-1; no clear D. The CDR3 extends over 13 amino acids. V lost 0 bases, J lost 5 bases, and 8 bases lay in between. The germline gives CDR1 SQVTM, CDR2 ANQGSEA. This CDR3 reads CSVEDEKNNEQFF. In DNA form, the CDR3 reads TGCAGCGTTGAAGATGAGAAAAACAATGAGCAGTTCTTC.

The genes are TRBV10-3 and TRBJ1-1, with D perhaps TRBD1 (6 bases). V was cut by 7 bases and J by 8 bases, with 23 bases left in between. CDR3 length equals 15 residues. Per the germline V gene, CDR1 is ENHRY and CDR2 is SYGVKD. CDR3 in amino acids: CAITPGQGTLKEAFF. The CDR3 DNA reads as TGTGCCATCACCCCTGGGCAGGGGACTCTCAAGGAAGCTTTCTTT.

In DNA, the CDR3 is TGTGCCAGCTCCCCTAGCGGGGACCCCTACGAGCAGTACTTC. This translates into CASSPSGDPYEQYF. V is TRBV9 and J is TRBJ2-7, with 9 positions matching TRBD2. The length of the CDR3 is 14 residues. The germline gives CDR1 SGDLS, CDR2 YYNGEE. The V gene end was trimmed by 7 bases and the J gene end by 2 bases; junction bases not matched to a gene: 7.

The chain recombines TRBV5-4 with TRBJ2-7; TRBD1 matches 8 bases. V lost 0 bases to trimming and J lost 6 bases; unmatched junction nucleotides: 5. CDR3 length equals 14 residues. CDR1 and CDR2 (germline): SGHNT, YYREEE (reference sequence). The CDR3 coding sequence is TGTGCCAGCAGCTTGGGACAGGGGTCGTTCGAGCAGTACTTC. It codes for CASSLGQGSFEQYF.

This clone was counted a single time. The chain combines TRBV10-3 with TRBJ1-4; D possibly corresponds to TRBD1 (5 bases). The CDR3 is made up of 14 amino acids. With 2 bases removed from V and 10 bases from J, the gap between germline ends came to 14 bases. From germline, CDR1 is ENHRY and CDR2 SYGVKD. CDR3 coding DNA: TGTGCCATCAGTGAGGGAGGGACGGGCGGAAAACTGTTTTTT. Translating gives CAISEGGTGGKLFF.

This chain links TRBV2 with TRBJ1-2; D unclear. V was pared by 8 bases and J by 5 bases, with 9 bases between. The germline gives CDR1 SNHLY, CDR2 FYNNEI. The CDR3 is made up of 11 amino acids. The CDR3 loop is CASFFGYGYTF. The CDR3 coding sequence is TGTGCCAGCTTCTTCGGATATGGCTACACCTTC.

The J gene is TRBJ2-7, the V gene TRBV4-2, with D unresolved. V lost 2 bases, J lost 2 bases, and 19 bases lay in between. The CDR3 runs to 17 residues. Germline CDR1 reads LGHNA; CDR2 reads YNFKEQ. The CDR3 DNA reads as TGTGCCAGCAGCCAAAAAGCCGTGGACGGTAGCACCTACGAGCAGTACTTC. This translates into CASSQKAVDGSTYEQYF.

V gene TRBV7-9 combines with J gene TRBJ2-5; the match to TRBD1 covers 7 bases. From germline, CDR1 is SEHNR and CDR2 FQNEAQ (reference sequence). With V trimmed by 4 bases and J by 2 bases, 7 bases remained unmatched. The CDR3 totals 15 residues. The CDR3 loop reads CASSSTGTAQETQYF. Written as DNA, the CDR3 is TGTGCCAGCAGCTCAACCGGGACAGCACAAGAGACCCAGTACTTC.

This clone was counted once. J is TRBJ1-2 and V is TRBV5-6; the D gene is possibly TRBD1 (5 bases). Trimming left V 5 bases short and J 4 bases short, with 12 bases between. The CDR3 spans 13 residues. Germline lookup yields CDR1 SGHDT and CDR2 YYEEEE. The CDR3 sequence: CASSPSGTYGYTF. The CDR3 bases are TGTGCCAGCAGTCCGTCCGGGACCTATGGCTACACCTTC.

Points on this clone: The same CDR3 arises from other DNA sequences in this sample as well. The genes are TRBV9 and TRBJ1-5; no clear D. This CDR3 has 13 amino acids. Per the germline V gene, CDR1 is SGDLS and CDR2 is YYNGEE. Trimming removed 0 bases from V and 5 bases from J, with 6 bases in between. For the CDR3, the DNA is TGTGCCAGCAGCGTAGGCCTTGATCAGCCCCAGCATTTT. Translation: CASSVGLDQPQHF. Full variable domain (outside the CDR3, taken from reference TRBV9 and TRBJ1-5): DSGVTQTPKHLITATGQRVTLRCSPRSGDLSVYWYQQSLDQGLQFLIQYYNGEERAKGNILERFSAQQFPDLHSELNLSSLELGDSALYFCASSVGLDQPQHFGDGTRLSIL.

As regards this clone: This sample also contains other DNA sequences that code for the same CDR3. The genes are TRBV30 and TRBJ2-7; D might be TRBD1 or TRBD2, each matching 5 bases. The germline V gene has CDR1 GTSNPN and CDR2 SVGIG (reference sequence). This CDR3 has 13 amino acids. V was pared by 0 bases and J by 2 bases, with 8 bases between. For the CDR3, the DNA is TGTGCCTGGAGTGTCGGGGCTACCTACGAGCAGTACTTC. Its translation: CAWSVGATYEQYF.

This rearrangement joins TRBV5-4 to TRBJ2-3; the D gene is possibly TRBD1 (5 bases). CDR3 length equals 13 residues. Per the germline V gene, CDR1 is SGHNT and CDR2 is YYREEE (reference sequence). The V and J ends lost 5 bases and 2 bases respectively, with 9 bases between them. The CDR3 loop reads CASRSDNTDTQYF. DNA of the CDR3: TGTGCCAGCAGATCGGACAACACAGATACGCAGTATTTT.